Below are 26 T cell receptor beta chains sequenced from a single sample in a study of blood T cell repertoires in COVID-19. This table comes from immunoSEQ multiplex PCR, and its TCRdb copy is limited to in-frame clones, with some not included. This table has roughly 130,000 clones, roughly nine tenths appearing once. The source material was peripheral blood. The receptors here all came from a man in his sixties with COVID-19, enrolled during active disease.

This clone was seen only a few times. The sample holds other DNA sequences that translate to the same CDR3. J is TRBJ2-4 and V is TRBV4-1; a weak D match, TRBD1 (6 bases). Germline assignment: CDR1 MGHRA and CDR2 YSYEKL. The V gene lost 0 bases and the J gene lost 7 bases, with 13 bases spanning the gap. The CDR3 runs to 15 residues. The CDR3 protein is CASSQEGALGNIQYF. The DNA for the CDR3 is TGCGCCAGCAGCCAAGAGGGGGCCCTGGGGAACATTCAGTACTTC.

The genes are TRBV5-4 and TRBJ2-7, with TRBD1 matching over 8 bases. V was pared by 3 bases and J by 7 bases, with 6 bases of the junction left unmatched. This CDR3 spans 13 amino acids. Germline V gene lookup returns CDR1 SGHNT and CDR2 YYREEE (reference sequence). This CDR3 is CASSWTGTEEQYF. The CDR3 DNA is TGTGCCAGCAGCTGGACAGGGACGGAAGAGCAGTACTTC.

The chain employs TRBV24-1 and TRBJ2-7; the D gene is possibly TRBD1 (6 bases). The germline gives CDR1 KGHDR, CDR2 SFDVKD. Trimming shortened V by 5 bases and J by 0 bases, and 16 bases separated the two germline ends. This CDR3 has 16 residues. The CDR3 protein is CATSASGEPNSYEQYF. The CDR3 DNA is TGTGCCACCAGTGCCTCAGGGGAGCCCAACTCCTACGAGCAGTACTTC.

The CDR3 region has the DNA TGTGCCAGCAGCTTACAGGGGTGGCCAGATACGCAGTATTTT. Translation: CASSLQGWPDTQYF. V is TRBV5-5 and J is TRBJ2-3, with 7 bases identical to TRBD1. The CDR3 is made up of 14 amino acids. J was trimmed by 4 bases and V by 2 bases; bases with no gene match: 4. Per the germline V gene, CDR1 is SGHKS and CDR2 is YYEKEE (reference sequence). The full variable domain, completed using reference TRBV5-5 and TRBJ2-3, is DAGVTQSPTHLIKTRGQQVTLRCSPISGHKSVSWYQQVLGQGPQFIFQYYEKEERGRGNFPDRFSARQFPNYSSELNVNALLLGDSALYLCASSLQGWPDTQYFGPGTRLTVL.

The genes are TRBV29-1 and TRBJ2-1; D unresolved. The CDR3 consists of 11 residues. Trimming cost V 6 bases and J 4 bases, with 7 bases left between them. Germline CDR1 is SQVTM and CDR2 is ANQGSEA. In DNA form, the CDR3 reads TGCAGCGTCCAAACATACAATGAGCAGTTCTTC. Its translation: CSVQTYNEQFF.

This clone was found once. CDR3 coding DNA: TGTGCCAGCAGTGATTGGGGACAGGGGACATACGAGCAGTACTTC. Translated: CASSDWGQGTYEQYF. The rearrangement uses TRBV2 and TRBJ2-7; 10 bases are a match to TRBD1. Trimming cost V 3 bases and J 4 bases; bases outside gene matches: 6. The germline V gene encodes CDR1 SNHLY and CDR2 FYNNEI. CDR3 size: 15 residues.

This clone was counted a single time. The chain is built from TRBV6-2 or TRBV6-3 and TRBJ2-4, with D tentatively TRBD1 (6 bases). CDR3 length: 15 amino acids. Trimming took 2 bases from V and 7 from J, leaving 15 bases between them. CDR1 and CDR2 (germline): MNHEY, SVGEGT. CDR3 sequence: CASSYEGQIGNIQYF. The CDR3 bases are TGTGCCAGCAGTTACGAAGGACAGATTGGGAACATTCAGTACTTC.

Note on this clone: Other nucleotide sequences from this sample produce the same CDR3. The CDR3 region is CASSLQGSYEQYF. As DNA, the CDR3 is TGTGCCAGCAGCTTACAGGGCTCCTACGAGCAGTACTTC. The chain couples TRBV11-2 to TRBJ2-7, with D possibly matching TRBD1 (5 bases). The CDR3 extends over 13 amino acids. Germline loops: CDR1 SGHAT, CDR2 FQNNGV. V gave up 2 bases and J gave up 0 bases, with 5 bases separating them.

J is TRBJ2-3 and V is TRBV9; D is undetermined. The V gene's germline CDR1 is SGDLS and CDR2 YYNGEE. The CDR3 sequence is 16 residues long. The V end was cut by 3 bases, the J end by 4 bases, with 18 bases between. The DNA of the CDR3 is TGTGCCAGCAGCGCTCCCTCCGGAGTAGGCTCAGATACGCAGTATTTT. It is translated as CASSAPSGVGSDTQYF.

Here the CDR3 reads CASSPTGNPYEQYF. CDR3 DNA: TGTGCCAGCAGCCCAACAGGGAACCCCTACGAGCAGTACTTC. The gene calls are TRBV7-3 and TRBJ2-7; D might be TRBD1 (6 bases). CDR1 SGHTA and CDR2 FQGTGA come from the germline V gene. Trimming took off 5 bases at V and 2 bases at J, with 13 bases between the two ends. The CDR3 sequence is 14 residues long.

The J gene is TRBJ1-1, the V gene TRBV5-1; 7 bases are shared with TRBD1. The CDR3 totals 15 residues. With V trimmed by 3 bases and J by 0 bases, 5 bases remained unmatched. The germline CDR1 and CDR2 sequences are SGHRS and YFSETQ. CDR3 in DNA: TGCGCCAGCAGCTCTAGGGACAGCATGAACACTGAAGCTTTCTTT. It is translated as CASSSRDSMNTEAFF.

The chain couples TRBV4-1 to TRBJ1-2; D is unresolved. The CDR3 loop spans 13 amino acids. Germline V gene data show CDR1 as MGHRA and CDR2 as YSYEKL. V lost 0 bases to trimming and J lost 8 bases, with 10 bases between them. CDR3 amino acids: CASSQDLRRGYTF. The CDR3 DNA sequence: TGCGCCAGCAGCCAAGATCTTCGGAGGGGCTACACCTTC.

The V call is TRBV7-3, the J call TRBJ2-3; D is unresolved. This CDR3 contains 13 residues. In germline, CDR1 is SGHTA, CDR2 FQGTGA. The V end was cut by 2 bases, the J end by 4 bases, with 7 bases between. The DNA of the CDR3 is TGTGCCAGCAGCTTATTCATCCCAGATACGCAGTATTTT. Its protein is CASSLFIPDTQYF.

V gene TRBV24-1 combines with J gene TRBJ2-1; maybe TRBD1 (6 bases). The CDR3 runs to 13 residues. Germline V CDR1 and CDR2: KGHDR, SFDVKD. V shed 4 bases and J shed 8 bases, with 11 bases lying between them. The CDR3 nucleotides read TGTGCCACCAGTGAAAACAGGGAGCATGAGCAGTTCTTC. Residues: CATSENREHEQFF.

The rearrangement joins TRBV2 to TRBJ2-6, with D uncertain. Trimming pared 1 base from V and 2 bases from J, leaving 9 bases between. CDR1 is SNHLY, CDR2 FYNNEI, per germline. There are 16 residues in the CDR3. The CDR3 coding sequence is TGTGCCAGCAGTGAAGTGGCAGTAACTGGGGCCAACGTCCTGACTTTC. This translates into CASSEVAVTGANVLTF.

V is TRBV5-1 and J is TRBJ2-5, with 7 bases aligning to TRBD1. The V gene end was trimmed by 8 bases and the J gene end by 5 bases; junction bases not matched to a gene: 12. The CDR3 covers 14 residues. Germline-derived CDR1 and CDR2 are SGHRS and YFSETQ. DNA of the CDR3: TGCGCCAGTAGACTACAAACAGGGGCTGAGACCCAGTACTTC. It codes for CASRLQTGAETQYF. Full variable domain (outside the CDR3, taken from reference TRBV5-1 and TRBJ2-5): KAGVTQTPRYLIKTRGQQVTLSCSPISGHRSVSWYQQTPGQGLQFLFEYFSETQRNKGNFPGRFSGRQFSNSRSEMNVSTLELGDSALYLCASRLQTGAETQYFGPGTRLLVL.

V is TRBV7-9 and J is TRBJ1-4, with 11 bases that match TRBD1. Germline V gene sequence: CDR1 SEHNR, CDR2 FQNEAQ (reference sequence). This CDR3 has 16 amino acids. V shed 6 bases and J 3 bases; nucleotides not matched to a gene: 6. This CDR3 reads CASSTGQGVANEKLFF. CDR3 coding DNA: TGTGCCAGCAGTACGGGACAGGGGGTTGCTAATGAAAAACTGTTTTTT.

This clone has only one observation. The chain couples TRBV28 to TRBJ2-1; weak D call: TRBD1 (6 bases). The CDR3 runs to 14 residues. V lost 8 bases and J 3 bases, leaving 14 bases between the germline ends. Germline V gene data show CDR1 as MDHEN and CDR2 as SYDVKM. The CDR3 sequence is CASHITGNYNEQFF. The CDR3 nucleotides read TGTGCCAGCCACATTACAGGGAACTACAATGAGCAGTTCTTC.

This chain joins TRBV11-3 and TRBJ2-2; D is undetermined. Germline values: CDR1 SGHNT, CDR2 YENEEA. The CDR3 spans 14 residues. V shed 4 bases and J shed 1 base, with 7 bases lying between them. The CDR3 bases are TGTGCCAGCAGCTCAAGAGTGAACACCGGGGAGCTGTTTTTT. Protein sequence: CASSSRVNTGELFF.

The chain recombines TRBV5-1 with TRBJ1-4, with D hard to call. The germline CDR1 and CDR2 sequences are SGHRS and YFSETQ. This CDR3 spans 14 amino acids. V was trimmed by 2 bases and J by 0 bases, leaving 5 bases between them. CDR3: CASSFSATNEKLFF. DNA of the CDR3: TGCGCCAGCAGCTTTTCAGCAACTAATGAAAAACTGTTTTTT. Full variable domain (rest looked up from reference TRBV5-1 and TRBJ1-4): KAGVTQTPRYLIKTRGQQVTLSCSPISGHRSVSWYQQTPGQGLQFLFEYFSETQRNKGNFPGRFSGRQFSNSRSEMNVSTLELGDSALYLCASSFSATNEKLFFGSGTQLSVL.

The genes are TRBV7-9 and TRBJ2-5, with D maybe TRBD1 (5 bases). V was clipped by 2 bases and J by 5 bases, with 9 bases between them. CDR1 SEHNR and CDR2 FQNEAQ come from the germline V gene (reference sequence). This CDR3 comprises 13 residues. The CDR3 here is CASSLRGRETQYF. The CDR3 region has the DNA TGTGCCAGCAGCTTAAGGGGCCGGGAGACCCAGTACTTC. Full variable domain (outside the CDR3, taken from reference TRBV7-9 and TRBJ2-5): DTGVSQNPRHKITKRGQNVTFRCDPISEHNRLYWYRQTLGQGPEFLTYFQNEAQLEKSRLLSDRFSAERPKGSFSTLEIQRTEQGDSAMYLCASSLRGRETQYFGPGTRLLVL.

CDR3 DNA: TGTGCCAGTAGTGAGCAGGACACTGAAGCTTTCTTT. It yields the protein CASSEQDTEAFF. This sequence joins TRBV19 and TRBJ1-1; D is unclear. This CDR3 has 12 amino acids. In germline, CDR1 is LNHDA, CDR2 SQIVND (reference sequence). Between the trimmed V and J ends, which lost 5 bases and 3 bases, there was a span of 7 bases.

A single count supports this clone. The chain uses TRBV11-2 and TRBJ1-1; D is uncertain. This CDR3 comprises 16 residues. The V and J ends lost 0 bases and 0 bases respectively, with 11 bases between them. Germline V CDR1 and CDR2: SGHAT, FQNNGV. The CDR3 DNA is TGTGCCAGCAGCTTAGATCTCGCAGGTTTGAACACTGAAGCTTTCTTT. The encoded protein is CASSLDLAGLNTEAFF.

The CDR3: CASREGLAATYEQYF. In DNA form, the CDR3 reads TGTGCCAGCAGGGAAGGACTAGCGGCAACCTACGAGCAGTACTTC. The chain employs TRBV28 and TRBJ2-7; TRBD2 matches 10 bases. V lost 6 bases, J lost 2 bases, and 7 bases stayed unmatched. The V gene's germline CDR1 is MDHEN and CDR2 SYDVKM. The CDR3 has 15 residues.

V usage is TRBV4-1 and J usage is TRBJ1-2, with TRBD1 matching 7 bases. V gave up 1 base and J gave up 8 bases; unmatched junction bases: 4. Germline V gene data show CDR1 as MGHRA and CDR2 as YSYEKL. The CDR3 is made up of 13 amino acids. In nucleotides, the CDR3 is TGCGCCAGCAGCCAAGTTAACAGGGGCGGCTACACCTTC. Amino acid sequence: CASSQVNRGGYTF.

This clone occurred once. V and J are TRBV9 and TRBJ1-5; D may be TRBD1 (6 bases). The CDR3 is 16 residues long. Germline V lookup: CDR1 SGDLS, CDR2 YYNGEE. Trimming pared 0 bases from V and 6 bases from J, leaving 16 bases between. The CDR3 loop is CASSVGGRGLSQPQHF. In nucleotides, the CDR3 is TGTGCCAGCAGCGTAGGGGGCAGGGGATTAAGTCAGCCCCAGCATTTT.